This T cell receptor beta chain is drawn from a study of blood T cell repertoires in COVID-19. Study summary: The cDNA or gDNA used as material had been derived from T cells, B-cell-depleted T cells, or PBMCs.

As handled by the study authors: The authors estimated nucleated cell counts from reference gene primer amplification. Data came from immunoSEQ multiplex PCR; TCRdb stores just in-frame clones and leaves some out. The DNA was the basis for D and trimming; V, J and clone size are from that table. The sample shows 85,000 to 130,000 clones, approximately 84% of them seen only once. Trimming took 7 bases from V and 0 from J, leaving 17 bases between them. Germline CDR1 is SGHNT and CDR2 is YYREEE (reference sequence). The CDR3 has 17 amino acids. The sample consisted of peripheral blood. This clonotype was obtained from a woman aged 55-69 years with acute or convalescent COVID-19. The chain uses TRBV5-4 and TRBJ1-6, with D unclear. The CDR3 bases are TGTGCCAGCTCAACGGACCGGGGAGGCTCCTATAATTCACCCCTCCACTTT. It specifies CASSTDRGGSYNSPLHF.